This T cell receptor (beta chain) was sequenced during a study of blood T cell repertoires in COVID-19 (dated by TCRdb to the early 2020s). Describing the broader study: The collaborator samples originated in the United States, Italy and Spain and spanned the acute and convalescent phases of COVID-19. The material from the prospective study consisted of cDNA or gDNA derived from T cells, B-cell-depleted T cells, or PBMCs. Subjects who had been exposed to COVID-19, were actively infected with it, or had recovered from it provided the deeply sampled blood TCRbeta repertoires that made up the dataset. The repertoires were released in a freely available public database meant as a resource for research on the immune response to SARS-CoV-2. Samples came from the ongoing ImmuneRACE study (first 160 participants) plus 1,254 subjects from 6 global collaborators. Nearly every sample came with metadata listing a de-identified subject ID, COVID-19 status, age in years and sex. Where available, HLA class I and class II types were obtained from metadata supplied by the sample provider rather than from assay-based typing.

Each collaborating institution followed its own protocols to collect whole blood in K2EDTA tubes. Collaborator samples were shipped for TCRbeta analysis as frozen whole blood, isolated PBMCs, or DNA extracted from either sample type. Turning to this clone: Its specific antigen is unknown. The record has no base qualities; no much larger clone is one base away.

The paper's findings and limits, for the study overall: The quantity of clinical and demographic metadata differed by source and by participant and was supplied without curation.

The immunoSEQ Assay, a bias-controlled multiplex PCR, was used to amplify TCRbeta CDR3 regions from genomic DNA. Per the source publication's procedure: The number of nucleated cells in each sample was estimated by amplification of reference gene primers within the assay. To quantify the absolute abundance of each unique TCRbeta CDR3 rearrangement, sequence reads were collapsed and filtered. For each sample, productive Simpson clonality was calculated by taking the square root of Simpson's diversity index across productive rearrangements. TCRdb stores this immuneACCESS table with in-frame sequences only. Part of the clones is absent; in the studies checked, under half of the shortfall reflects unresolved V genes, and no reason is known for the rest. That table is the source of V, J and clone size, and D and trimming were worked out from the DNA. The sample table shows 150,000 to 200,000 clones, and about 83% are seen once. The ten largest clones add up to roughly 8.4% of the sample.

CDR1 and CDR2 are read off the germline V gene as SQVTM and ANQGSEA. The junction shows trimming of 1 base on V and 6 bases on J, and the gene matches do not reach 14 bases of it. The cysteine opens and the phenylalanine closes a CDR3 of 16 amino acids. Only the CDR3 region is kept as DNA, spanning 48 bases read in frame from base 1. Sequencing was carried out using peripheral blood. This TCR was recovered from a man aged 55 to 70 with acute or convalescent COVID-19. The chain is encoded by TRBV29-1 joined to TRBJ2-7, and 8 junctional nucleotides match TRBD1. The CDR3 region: CSVEAGGAGGWFEQYF. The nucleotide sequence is TGCAGCGTTGAAGCAGGCGGGGCAGGGGGCTGGTTCGAGCAGTACTTC.